The 17 T cell receptor beta chains reported below all come from one sample, sequenced in a study of T cells in Graves' hyperthyroidism and ophthalmopathy. Amplification yielded TCR beta CDR3 regions, with RNA transcripts as the source. A set of HTBI primers served as the primers for a first-round RT-PCR of the TCR CDR3. TCRdb passed the multiplex PCR reads through MiXCR, listing each CDR3 protein once. The sample has roughly 380,000 distinct CDR3 sequences; about 13% are singletons. The sample consisted of blood. All receptors come from a man aged 30-40 years with Graves' hyperthyroidism that later progressed to Graves' ophthalmopathy.

CDR3: CSARDVSTYNEQFF. CDR3 bases: TGCAGTGCTAGAGACGTTAGCACCTACAATGAGCAGTTCTTC. The V and J genes are TRBV20-1 and TRBJ2-1; the D is unclear. The CDR3 runs 14 residues. Germline assignment: CDR1 DFQATT and CDR2 SNEGSKA (reference sequence). Trimming pared 0 bases from V and 2 bases from J, leaving 8 bases between.

This clonotype was counted between two and nine times. The chain uses TRBV5-5 and TRBJ2-7; 9 bases agree with TRBD2. This CDR3 contains 14 residues. The V gene end was trimmed by 1 base and the J gene end by 4 bases; junction bases not matched to a gene: 3. CDR1 and CDR2 from the germline V gene are SGHKS and YYEKEE (reference sequence). The CDR3 DNA is TGTGCCAGCAGCTTGACTAGCGGGTGGTACGAGCAGTACTTC. Translated, it gives CASSLTSGWYEQYF.

V usage is TRBV20-1 and J usage is TRBJ2-1, with 9 positions matching TRBD1. The CDR3 spans 16 residues. V was clipped by 3 bases and J by 6 bases; unmatched bases: 12. The V gene's germline CDR1 is DFQATT and CDR2 SNEGSKA (reference sequence). CDR3 DNA sequence: TGCAGTGCTAGGAGTTACGGACAGGGGTTCTTCAATGAGCAGTTCTTC. It codes for CSARSYGQGFFNEQFF.

This clonotype was detected many times. The rearrangement uses TRBV11-2 and TRBJ1-1; D is ambiguous. Trimming stripped 0 bases from V and 2 bases from J, with 7 bases between. CDR3 length equals 14 residues. Germline CDR1 SGHAT, CDR2 FQNNGV. Here the CDR3 DNA reads TGTGCCAGCAGCTTAGATCAAGTCAACACTGAAGCTTTCTTT. Encoded protein: CASSLDQVNTEAFF.

V usage is TRBV30 and J usage is TRBJ2-3; TRBD2 is a possible D gene (6 bases). The CDR3 is 13 residues long. The germline V gene encodes CDR1 GTSNPN and CDR2 SVGIG (reference sequence). V gave up 2 bases and J gave up 4 bases, with 10 bases separating them. The CDR3 loop is CAWSRGGADTQYF. Written as DNA, the CDR3 is TGTGCCTGGAGTCGGGGAGGAGCAGATACGCAGTATTTT. The full variable domain, in which reference TRBV30 and TRBJ2-3 provide the parts outside the CDR3, is SQTIHQWPATLVQPVGSPLSLECTVEGTSNPNLYWYRQAAGRGLQLLFYSVGIGQISSEVPQNLSASRPQDRQFILSSKKLLLSDSGFYLCAWSRGGADTQYFGPGTRLTVL.

This clonotype was observed many times. V gene TRBV7-9 combines with J gene TRBJ2-3, with 15 nucleotides matching TRBD2. The J segment lost 0 bases and the V segment lost 5 bases, leaving 6 bases of the junction unmatched. This CDR3 has 18 amino acids. Per the germline V gene, CDR1 is SEHNR and CDR2 is FQNEAQ (reference sequence). CDR3 sequence (DNA): TGTGCCAGCAGCCCAGGGACTAGCGGGGGGCCTAGCACAGATACGCAGTATTTT. It yields the protein CASSPGTSGGPSTDTQYF.

This clonotype came up a few times. V usage is TRBV10-3 and J usage is TRBJ2-7; 7 nucleotides match TRBD1. Looked up from germline, CDR1 is ENHRY and CDR2 is SYGVKD. The CDR3 length is 13 residues. The V segment lost 6 bases and the J segment 3 bases; nucleotides outside the gene matches: 5. The chain's CDR3 is CAIRQGSLYEQYF. In DNA, the CDR3 is TGTGCCATCAGACAGGGGTCCCTCTACGAGCAGTACTTC.

The sample holds many counts of this clonotype. This chain links TRBV11-2 with TRBJ1-4; a weak D match, TRBD1 (5 bases). Germline V gene lookup returns CDR1 SGHAT and CDR2 FQNNGV. V was cut by 0 bases and J by 8 bases, with 10 bases left in between. The CDR3 runs to 14 residues. The CDR3 DNA reads as TGTGCCAGCAGCTTAGATCCCGGGACGGAAAAACTGTTTTTT. This encodes CASSLDPGTEKLFF.

The J gene is TRBJ1-6, the V gene TRBV4-1, with D possibly being TRBD1 (6 bases). The CDR3 loop spans 17 amino acids. With 1 base removed from V and 9 bases from J, the gap between germline ends came to 19 bases. In germline, CDR1 is MGHRA, CDR2 YSYEKL. CDR3: CASSQGLQGPGVSPLHF. Here the CDR3 DNA reads TGCGCCAGCAGCCAAGGCCTTCAGGGCCCAGGGGTTTCACCCCTCCACTTT.

Many counts were recorded for this clonotype. The chain recombines TRBV7-2 with TRBJ1-2, with 9 bases identical to TRBD1. The ends lost 5 bases at V and 4 bases at J; junction bases unmatched: 8. In germline, CDR1 is SGHTA, CDR2 FQGNSA. The CDR3 sequence is 15 residues long. The DNA of the CDR3 is TGTGCCAGCAGCGCACAGGGGGCTGATGGCTATGGCTACACCTTC. It encodes CASSAQGADGYGYTF.

At least ten counts were recorded for this clonotype. This chain joins TRBV11-2 and TRBJ2-1, with a weak D call TRBD2 (6 bases). The CDR3 has 15 residues. Germline V gives CDR1 SGHAT, CDR2 FQNNGV. Trimming stripped 3 bases from V and 2 bases from J, with 11 bases between. CDR3: CASSFILAPYNEQFF. The CDR3 bases are TGTGCCAGCAGCTTTATACTAGCCCCCTACAATGAGCAGTTCTTC.

In nucleotides, the CDR3 is TGTGCCAGCAGCCAAGATCTGGGTCGGCACGAGCAGTACTTC. Translated: CASSQDLGRHEQYF. The chain combines TRBV14 with TRBJ2-7; D unclear. The V end was cut by 0 bases, the J end by 5 bases, with 11 bases between. Germline CDR1 and CDR2: SGHDN and FVKESK. This CDR3 is built from 14 residues.

The V call is TRBV3-1, the J call TRBJ2-3; TRBD2 might be the D (5 bases). This CDR3 spans 16 amino acids. Germline V gives CDR1 LGHDT, CDR2 YNNKEL (reference sequence). V lost 4 bases to trimming and J lost 0 bases, with 14 bases between them. This chain's CDR3 is CASSPRGRFSTDTQYF. The CDR3 DNA reads TGTGCCAGCAGCCCCCGCGGGCGGTTTAGCACAGATACGCAGTATTTT.

This clonotype was picked up a small number of times. Given a much more abundant clone one base away, this may be a read error. The chain recombines TRBV11-2 with TRBJ2-1, with D possibly called TRBD1 or TRBD2 (6 bases each). There are 15 residues in the CDR3. V was trimmed by 4 bases and J by 6 bases, leaving 16 bases between them. Germline V gives CDR1 SGHAT, CDR2 FQNNGV. CDR3 amino acids: CASSSRGGLFNEQFF. CDR3 DNA: TGTGCCAGCAGCTCCAGGGGAGGACTATTCAATGAGCAGTTCTTC.

This clonotype was recorded at least ten times. The genes are TRBV20-1 and TRBJ1-6; a possible D gene is TRBD1 (5 bases). The ends were cut back, 3 bases at V and 6 bases at J, with 18 bases in the middle. The CDR3 covers 16 residues. The germline gives CDR1 DFQATT, CDR2 SNEGSKA (reference sequence). The CDR3: CSARPLVRQGNSPLHF. The DNA of the CDR3 is TGCAGTGCTAGGCCCCTGGTCCGCCAGGGTAATTCACCCCTCCACTTT.

There are many counts of this clonotype. The CDR3 reads CASSLNVFSPTDTQYF. As DNA, the CDR3 is TGTGCCAGCAGTTTGAATGTATTTAGCCCCACAGATACGCAGTATTTT. V usage is TRBV27 and J usage is TRBJ2-3, with unresolved D. Germline V gene sequence: CDR1 MNHEY, CDR2 SMNVEV (reference sequence). Trimming removed 3 bases at V and 2 bases at J, with 15 bases between. The CDR3 covers 16 residues.

This clonotype has a count of ten or more. The V and J genes are TRBV12-3 or TRBV12-4 and TRBJ1-5; D may be TRBD1 (5 bases). This CDR3 has 13 residues. V was shortened by 3 bases and J by 7 bases, with 10 bases between the two germline ends. The CDR3 loop reads CASSFDSRQPQHF. DNA of the CDR3: TGTGCCAGCAGTTTCGACAGTCGACAGCCCCAGCATTTT.